This T cell receptor (beta chain) was recovered during a study of CD8 T cells in ankylosing spondylitis. V lost 1 base, J lost 6 bases, and 13 bases lay in between. CDR1 and CDR2 (germline): LNHNV, YYDKDF (reference sequence). The CDR3 extends over 14 amino acids. Quantitative 5'-RACE with molecular barcodes produced the TCR beta libraries. MiXCR was run by TCRdb on the 5' RACE reads, yielding one entry per CDR3 protein. The top ten hold 0.5% to 0.65% of the sample, which has some 240,000 distinct CDR3 sequences, 24% seen once. The source of this sequence is a male donor with ankylosing spondylitis or in good health (not recorded which). The chain couples TRBV15 to TRBJ2-7; D may be TRBD1 or TRBD2 (5 bases each). The specimen was blood, either unsorted or a sorted T cell fraction (not recorded which). The CDR3 protein is CATSRGVEGSEQYF. CDR3 nucleotides: TGTGCCACCAGCAGAGGTGTCGAGGGGAGCGAGCAGTACTTC.